These T cell receptor beta chains were read from a single sample in a study of T cell changes during pregnancy in multiple sclerosis. Clones were sequenced by immunoSEQ multiplex PCR, and TCRdb holds only the in-frame ones, with some missing. The sample contains some 93,000 clones, around 92% of which appear only once. Sequenced here: peripheral blood, sampled after pregnancy. The receptor set was obtained from a female donor with multiple sclerosis, enrolled in a pregnancy study. The CDR3 runs from the conserved cysteine through the conserved F or W. D genes are given only for firm matches. Clone size, where shown, is once, few, many, or a class for clones that have expanded.

j_call d_call clone_size v_call cdr3_aa cdr3_nt
TRBJ1-5 TRBD1 . TRBV19 CASSTSGGAYNQPQHF TGTGCCAGTAGTACCTCAGGGGGAGCTTACAATCAGCCCCAGCATTTT
TRBJ1-5 . . TRBV6-5 CASSYRRGPQHF TGTGCCAGCAGTTACAGGCGGGGGCCCCAGCATTTT
TRBJ1-1 . . TRBV11-2 CASSSLRDKTEAFF TGTGCCAGCAGCTCACTCCGCGACAAGACTGAAGCTTTCTTT
TRBJ2-2 . . TRBV7-9 CASSSPREGLNTGELFF TGTGCCAGCAGCTCTCCCAGAGAGGGCCTAAACACCGGGGAGCTGTTTTTT
TRBJ2-1 TRBD2 once TRBV7-8 CASSLALAGGMFF TGTGCCAGCAGCTTAGCCCTAGCGGGAGGAATGTTCTTC
TRBJ1-3 TRBD1 . TRBV18 CASSLTGEDTIYF TGTGCCAGCTCACTGACAGGGGAGGACACCATATATTTT
TRBJ1-5 . . TRBV27 CASSVQGGSNQPQHF TGTGCCAGCAGTGTGCAGGGTGGTAGCAATCAGCCCCAGCATTTT
TRBJ2-6 . . TRBV6-4 CASSEGEGANVLTF TGTGCCAGCAGTGAGGGAGAAGGGGCCAACGTCCTGACTTTC
TRBJ1-2 TRBD1 . TRBV6-4 CASSSHSRLGQTNYGYTF TGTGCCAGCAGTTCACATAGCCGCCTGGGACAGACTAACTATGGCTACACCTTC
TRBJ2-4 . . TRBV4-1 CASSQDRSGLDENIQYF TGCGCCAGCAGCCAAGATCGATCAGGCCTGGATGAAAACATTCAGTACTTC
TRBJ1-2 TRBD1 . TRBV7-2 CASSLEQGTGGYTF TGTGCCAGCAGCTTAGAACAGGGGACCGGCGGCTACACCTTC
TRBJ2-7 TRBD2 once TRBV5-3 CARSLGTSNYEQYF TGTGCCAGAAGCCTAGGGACTAGTAACTACGAGCAGTACTTC
TRBJ1-2 . . TRBV14 CASSQAQAVGYTF TGTGCCAGCAGCCAAGCACAGGCGGTTGGCTACACCTTC
TRBJ2-1 TRBD2 . TRBV6-5 CASCLAGGGGNEQFF TGTGCCAGCTGTTTAGCGGGAGGAGGTGGCAATGAGCAGTTCTTC
TRBJ2-7 . . TRBV5-6 CASSLIGRSSYEQYF TGTGCCAGCAGCTTAATAGGTAGGAGCTCCTACGAGCAGTACTTC
TRBJ1-2 . . TRBV4-3 CASSMAGNGYTF TGCGCCAGCAGCATGGCGGGGAATGGCTACACCTTC
TRBJ2-7 TRBD2 . TRBV7-2 CASSLVPSGLYEQYF TGTGCCAGCAGCTTAGTGCCTAGCGGGCTCTACGAGCAGTACTTC
TRBJ1-5 . once TRBV19 CASSIKGRTYSNQPQHF TGTGCCAGTAGTATAAAAGGACGGACTTATAGCAATCAGCCCCAGCATTTT
TRBJ2-1 TRBD2 . TRBV30 CAWSVRGLGLRAYNEQFF TGTGCCTGGAGTGTACGGGGACTAGGACTGAGGGCCTACAATGAGCAGTTCTTC
TRBJ2-1 TRBD1 . TRBV9 CASSPNTGGSYNEQFF TGTGCCAGCAGCCCTAATACAGGGGGCTCCTACAATGAGCAGTTCTTC
TRBJ2-5 TRBD2 . TRBV7-7 CASSTFGGGLETQYF TGTGCCAGCAGCACCTTCGGGGGGGGCCTCGAGACCCAGTACTTC
TRBJ1-5 . . TRBV6-1 CASRRGLWGNQPQHF TGTGCCAGCAGAAGAGGGCTTTGGGGCAATCAGCCCCAGCATTTT
TRBJ1-5 TRBD1 . TRBV2 CASSTGVRPQHF TGTGCCAGCAGTACAGGGGTCCGGCCCCAGCATTTT
TRBJ2-7 . . TRBV6-6 CASSYQDYEQYF TGTGCCAGCAGTTACCAGGACTACGAGCAGTACTTC
TRBJ2-1 . . TRBV19 CASSIGSSYNEQFF TGTGCCAGTAGTATAGGGAGCAGCTACAATGAGCAGTTCTTC
TRBJ2-4 . . TRBV6-1 CASSGGGRVAKNIQYF TGTGCCAGCAGTGGGGGGGGCAGGGTGGCCAAAAACATTCAGTACTTC
TRBJ2-1 TRBD1 once TRBV7-2 CASSLAGQGDNEQFF TGTGCCAGCAGCTTAGCGGGACAGGGGGACAATGAGCAGTTCTTC
TRBJ2-7 . . TRBV7-8 CAGTTGGPLSEQYF TGTGCCGGAACGACGGGGGGCCCTTTGAGCGAGCAGTACTTC
TRBJ1-2 TRBD1 . TRBV4-1 CASSQGLRGTGYGYTF TGCGCCAGCAGCCAAGGCCTTAGAGGGACAGGGTATGGCTACACCTTC
TRBJ1-3 TRBD1 . TRBV9 CASSVNPGQGSSGNTIYF TGTGCCAGCAGCGTGAACCCGGGACAGGGTTCAAGTGGAAACACCATATATTTT
TRBJ2-5 . . TRBV7-2 CASSWREVETQYF TGTGCCAGCAGTTGGAGGGAAGTGGAGACCCAGTACTTC
TRBJ1-1 . . TRBV19 CASSVGHWNTEAFF TGTGCCAGTAGTGTGGGACATTGGAACACTGAAGCTTTCTTT
TRBJ2-5 TRBD1 . TRBV6-1 CASNRGLDQETQYF TGTGCCAGCAATAGGGGGCTGGACCAAGAGACCCAGTACTTC
TRBJ2-7 . . TRBV4-1 CASSQEPGLNYYEQYF TGCGCCAGCAGCCAAGAACCGGGTTTAAATTACTACGAGCAGTACTTC
TRBJ1-4 . . TRBV5-4 CASSLDRGTGEKLFF TGTGCCAGCAGCTTGGATAGGGGGACGGGTGAAAAACTGTTTTTT
TRBJ1-1 . once TRBV7-9 CASSLGSLRGRGTEAFF TGTGCCAGCAGCTTAGGATCTCTGCGTGGGCGTGGCACTGAAGCTTTCTTT
TRBJ2-1 . . TRBV11-3 CASSFIPGYEQFF TGTGCCAGCAGCTTTATTCCAGGGTATGAGCAGTTCTTC
TRBJ2-4 . . TRBV11-2 CASSLESGISIQYF TGTGCCAGCAGCTTAGAGTCAGGGATATCCATTCAGTACTTC
TRBJ1-1 . . TRBV7-8 CASSLDSGIDTEAFF TGTGCCAGCAGCTTAGATTCAGGGATCGACACTGAAGCTTTCTTT
TRBJ1-1 . . TRBV7-9 CASSYQDTTEAFF TGTGCCAGCAGCTATCAAGACACGACTGAAGCTTTCTTT
TRBJ2-1 . once TRBV7-2 CASSASASDFNEQFF TGTGCCAGCAGCGCCTCGGCTAGCGACTTCAATGAGCAGTTCTTC
TRBJ1-2 . . TRBV9 CASSVAGGSYGYTF TGTGCCAGCAGCGTAGCGGGGGGTTCCTATGGCTACACCTTC
TRBJ1-5 TRBD1 . TRBV27 CASTTGGGDQPQHF TGTGCCAGCACGACAGGGGGTGGGGATCAGCCCCAGCATTTT
TRBJ2-1 . . TRBV27 CASSLREYNEQFF TGTGCCAGCAGTCTGAGGGAGTACAATGAGCAGTTCTTC
TRBJ1-1 . . TRBV7-9 CASSYLSPAGTEAFF TGTGCCAGCAGCTACCTGTCCCCGGCGGGCACTGAAGCTTTCTTT
TRBJ2-7 TRBD2 . TRBV5-1 CASSPTSGSSYEQYF TGCGCCAGCAGCCCGACTAGCGGAAGCTCCTACGAGCAGTACTTC
TRBJ1-3 . . TRBV5-6 CASSPIPGARSGNTIYF TGTGCCAGCAGCCCAATCCCGGGAGCCCGGTCGGGAAACACCATATATTTT
TRBJ2-1 . . TRBV30 CAWSGTPNEQFF TGTGCCTGGAGTGGGACTCCAAATGAGCAGTTCTTC
TRBJ2-1 . once TRBV6-1 CASSERGYGNEQFF TGTGCCAGCAGCGAAAGGGGGTACGGCAATGAGCAGTTCTTC
TRBJ1-3 . . TRBV30 CALAHGGTSGNTIYF TGTGCCCTTGCGCATGGGGGGACCTCTGGAAACACCATATATTTT
TRBJ2-3 . . TRBV20-1 CSPNLRDSQYF TGCAGTCCCAACCTCCGGGATAGCCAGTATTTT
TRBJ2-1 . . TRBV6-6 CASSYGGEQFF TGTGCCAGCAGTTACGGCGGAGAGCAGTTCTTC
TRBJ1-6 . . TRBV19 CASSYREVLNSPLHF TGTGCCAGTAGTTATCGGGAAGTACTTAATTCACCCCTCCACTTT